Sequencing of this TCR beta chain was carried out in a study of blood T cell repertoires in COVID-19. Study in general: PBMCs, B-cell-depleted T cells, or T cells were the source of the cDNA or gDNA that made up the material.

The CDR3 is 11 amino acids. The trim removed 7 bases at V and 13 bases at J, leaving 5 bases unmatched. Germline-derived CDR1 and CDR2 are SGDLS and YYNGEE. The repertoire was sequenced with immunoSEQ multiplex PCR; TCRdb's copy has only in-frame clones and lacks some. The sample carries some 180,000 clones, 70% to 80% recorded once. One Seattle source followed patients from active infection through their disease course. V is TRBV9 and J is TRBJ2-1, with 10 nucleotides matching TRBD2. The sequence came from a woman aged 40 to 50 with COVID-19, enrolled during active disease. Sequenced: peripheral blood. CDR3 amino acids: CASGGLAVQFF. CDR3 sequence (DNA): TGTGCCAGCGGTGGACTAGCGGTACAGTTCTTC.